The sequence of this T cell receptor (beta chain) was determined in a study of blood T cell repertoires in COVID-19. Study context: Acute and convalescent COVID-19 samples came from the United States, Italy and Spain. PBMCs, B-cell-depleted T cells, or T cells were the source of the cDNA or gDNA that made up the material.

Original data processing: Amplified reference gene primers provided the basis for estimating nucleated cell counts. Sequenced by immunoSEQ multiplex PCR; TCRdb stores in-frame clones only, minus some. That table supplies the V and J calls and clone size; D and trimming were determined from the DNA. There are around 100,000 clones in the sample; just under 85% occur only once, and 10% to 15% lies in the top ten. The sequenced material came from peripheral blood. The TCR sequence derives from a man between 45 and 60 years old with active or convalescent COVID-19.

The CDR3 reads CASSQGQGIDTQYF. CDR3 nucleotides: TGTGCCAGCAGTCAAGGACAGGGAATAGATACGCAGTATTTT. The rearrangement joins TRBV6-6 to TRBJ2-3, with 8 bases fitting TRBD1. The J segment lost 5 bases and the V segment lost 5 bases, leaving 6 bases of the junction unmatched. The CDR3 contains 14 residues. Looked up from germline, CDR1 is MNHNY and CDR2 is SVGAGI (reference sequence).